This TCR beta chain is from a study of T cell responses to AZD1222 COVID-19 vaccine. The study's findings and limits: Two doses of AZD1222 preceded a rise in Spike-specific TCR breadth and depth. Only a handful of AZD1222 recipients, roughly 6 in all, had baseline seropositivity. Across the whole spike, CD4 TCRs peaked at regions 160-218 and 743-854.

The method was immunoSEQ multiplex PCR; TCRdb's version includes in-frame clones alone and lacks a portion of them. The table lists approximately 170,000 clones, around 88% of them singletons. In the case of this clone: What it binds is unknown.

Germline V gene data show CDR1 as LGHDT and CDR2 as YNNKEL (reference sequence). With 3 bases clipped from V and 11 bases from J, the junction kept 15 bases outside the gene matches. The CDR3 runs 16 residues. The starting material was peripheral blood, obtained 28 days after the second AZD1222 dose. V usage is TRBV3-1 (or the pseudogene TRBV3-2) and J usage is TRBJ1-4; 7 bases map to TRBD1. The clonotype was recovered from an adult who received the AZD1222 COVID-19 vaccine. DNA of the CDR3: TGTGCCAGCAGCCAGGGCCCGCCGGGACAGATTTCTAAACTGTTTTTT. Translation: CASSQGPPGQISKLFF.